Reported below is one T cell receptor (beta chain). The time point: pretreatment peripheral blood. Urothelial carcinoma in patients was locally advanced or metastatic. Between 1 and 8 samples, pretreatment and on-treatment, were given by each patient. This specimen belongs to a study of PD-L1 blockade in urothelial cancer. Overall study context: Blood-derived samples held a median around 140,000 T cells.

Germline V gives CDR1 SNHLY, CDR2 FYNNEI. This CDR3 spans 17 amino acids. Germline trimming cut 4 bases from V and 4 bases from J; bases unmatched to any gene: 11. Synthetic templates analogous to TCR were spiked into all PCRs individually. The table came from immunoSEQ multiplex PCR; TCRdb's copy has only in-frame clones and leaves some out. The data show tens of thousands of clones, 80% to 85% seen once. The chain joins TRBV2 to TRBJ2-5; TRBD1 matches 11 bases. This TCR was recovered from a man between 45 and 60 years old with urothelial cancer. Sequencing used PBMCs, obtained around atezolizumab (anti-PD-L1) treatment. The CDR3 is CASSGLRDRGGRETQYF. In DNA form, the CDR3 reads TGTGCCAGCAGTGGTCTCCGGGACAGGGGGGGCAGAGAGACCCAGTACTTC.